The TCR beta chain under discussion was sequenced for a study of blood T cell repertoires in COVID-19. On the study more broadly: Sources were T cells, B-cell-depleted T cells, or PBMCs; the material itself was cDNA or gDNA.

Germline loops: CDR1 SGHTS, CDR2 YDEGEE. Between the trimmed V and J ends, which lost 2 bases and 4 bases, there was a span of 21 bases. CDR3 length: 17 amino acids. As originally analysed: Scientists estimated how many nucleated cells there were by amplifying reference gene primers. TCRdb keeps only in-frame clones here, not all; method: immunoSEQ multiplex PCR. V and J calls and clone size follow that table, whereas D and trimming were derived from the DNA. The sample consists of 240,000 or so clones, roughly 83% of them appearing once. The TCR originated in a woman aged 80 or over with acute or convalescent COVID-19. The V and J genes are TRBV5-8 and TRBJ1-1, with D perhaps matching TRBD1 (6 bases). The sequenced material came from peripheral blood. CDR3 sequence (DNA): TGTGCCAGCAGCTTCTTAAGGGACAACTGGAGCGGCACTGAAGCTTTCTTT. Its translation: CASSFLRDNWSGTEAFF.